This T cell receptor (beta chain) was profiled in a study of beta chain features in type 1 diabetes. Germline V CDR1 and CDR2: MDHEN, SYDVKM. The CDR3 has 16 residues. Losses at the gene ends were 1 base for V and 6 bases for J; bases not matched to a gene: 8. The sequenced template was cDNA made from the entire isolated RNA. Generated by immunoSEQ multiplex PCR, the TCRdb table keeps only in-frame clones and is missing some. The sample holds 900,000 or so clones, roughly 17% seen once. Source material: naive CD4+ T cells from blood. The receptor comes from a woman aged 18-29 years in good health. V is TRBV28 and J is TRBJ1-5; 8 bases agree with TRBD1. The DNA for the CDR3 is TGTGCCAGCAGTTTATACCGGGACAGGTACACTCAGCCCCAGCATTTT. It codes for CASSLYRDRYTQPQHF. The variable domain in full, completed from reference TRBV28 and TRBJ1-5, reads DVKVTQSSRYLVKRTGEKVFLECVQDMDHENMFWYRQDPGLGLRLIYFSYDVKMKEKGDIPEGYSVSREKKERFSLILESASTNQTSMYLCASSLYRDRYTQPQHFGDGTRLSIL.